These 17 T cell receptor beta chains originate from one sample sequenced in a study of T cell clonality in common variable immunodeficiency. Study-wide findings and caveats: Reportedly, TCR beta sequences from common variable immunodeficiency showed fewer deletions and N-nucleotide insertions.

The method was immunoSEQ multiplex PCR; TCRdb's version includes in-frame clones alone and lacks a portion of them. Altogether around 16,000 clones were found in the sample, and no singletons occur. No antigen has been assigned to these receptors. The source material was peripheral blood mononuclear cells. The receptor set was obtained from a human donor with common variable immunodeficiency.

This clone came up many times. The read comes to an end 3 residues before the CDR3 does, leaving the germline J gene to fill in the end. J is TRBJ1-1 and V is TRBV20-1, with 8 bases identical to TRBD1. The CDR3 runs to 14 residues. The germline V gene has CDR1 DFQATT and CDR2 SNEGSKA (reference sequence). CDR3 residues: CSARLTGGEREAFF. The DNA read from the CDR3 is TGCAGTGCTAGACTTACAGGGGGTGAAAGGGAA.

The sample holds many counts of this clone. This chain's CDR3 is CASSEALLGAGELFF. The CDR3 bases that were read are TGTGCCAGCAGTGAAGCGCTTCTGGGCGCCGGGGAG. The V gene is TRBV6-1, the J gene TRBJ2-2; no definite D call. The CDR3 extends 3 residues past the end of the read, so its final part is completed from the germline J gene. Between the trimmed V and J ends, which lost 0 bases and 6 bases, there was a span of 11 bases. CDR3 size: 15 residues. Germline V CDR1 and CDR2: MNHNS, SASEGT.

This chain's CDR3 is CASSLTTVTGGFSTNEKLFF. The sequenced CDR3 bases are TGTGCCAGCAGCTTAACCACTGTTACAGGGGGCTTCTCAACTAATGAAAAA. The chain joins TRBV7-3 to TRBJ1-4; 9 bases are shared with TRBD1. The read terminates 3 residues before the CDR3 end, so the remaining end is supplied by the germline J gene. J was trimmed by 0 bases and V by 0 bases; bases with no gene match: 11. Germline V gene lookup returns CDR1 SGHTA and CDR2 FQGTGA. The CDR3 spans 20 residues.

On this clone: The read is 3 residues too short to cover the CDR3 end, so that end is filled in from the germline J gene. The rearrangement joins TRBV18 to TRBJ1-2, with no clear D. The CDR3 length is 13 residues. Germline assignment: CDR1 KGHSH and CDR2 LQKENI. V was clipped by 2 bases and J by 6 bases, with 10 bases between them. The chain's CDR3 is CASSPAGTDGYTF. CDR3 DNA (partial): TGTGCCAGCTCACCAGCGGGCACCGATGGC.

CDR3 region: CASSRDRAEPQHF. CDR3 DNA (partial): TGTGCCAGCAGCCGGGACAGGGCTGAGCCC. The rearrangement joins TRBV11-2 to TRBJ1-5, with 9 nucleotides matching TRBD1. The read ends 3 residues shy of where the CDR3 ends; the end is completed using the germline J gene. In germline, CDR1 is SGHAT, CDR2 FQNNGV. Trimming cost V 5 bases and J 8 bases; bases outside gene matches: 4. The CDR3 has 13 residues.

This clone was seen many times. The read is 3 residues too short to cover the CDR3 end, so that end is filled in from the germline J gene. V usage is TRBV2 and J usage is TRBJ2-2; D is undetermined. Trimming stripped 3 bases from V and 5 bases from J, with 10 bases between. The length of the CDR3 is 14 residues. Germline CDR1 SNHLY, CDR2 FYNNEI. CDR3 amino acids: CASSDPTETGELFF. The DNA read from the CDR3 is TGTGCCAGCAGTGACCCTACAGAAACCGGGGAG.

This clone occurred many times. The CDR3 end lies 3 residues beyond the end of the read and is filled in from the germline J gene. V and J are TRBV30 and TRBJ2-3; 8 nucleotides line up with TRBD2. Germline V gene data show CDR1 as GTSNPN and CDR2 as SVGIG (reference sequence). The CDR3 totals 16 residues. V lost 0 bases and J lost 6; bases outside the gene matches: 11. The CDR3 reads CAWSVPTGGAGDTQYF. The DNA read from the CDR3 is TGTGCCTGGAGTGTACCGACCGGGGGGGCTGGGGATACG.

The sample holds many counts of this clone. Sequencing ends 3 residues short of the CDR3 end; the germline J gene provides the rest. V gene TRBV19 combines with J gene TRBJ2-3; tentatively, D is TRBD1 (6 bases). The CDR3 has 13 residues. Germline V gene sequence: CDR1 LNHDA, CDR2 SQIVND (reference sequence). V lost 6 bases, J lost 8 bases, and 15 bases lay in between. CDR3 loop: CASSGTTQGTQYF. The CDR3 DNA, read in part, is TGTGCCAGTAGCGGGACAACTCAGGGTACG.

There are a few counts of this clone. CDR3 amino acids: CASSYSKGQAGELFF. The covered CDR3 bases are TGTGCCAGCAGTTACTCGAAAGGACAGGCCGGGGAG. This sequence joins TRBV6-2 or TRBV6-3 and TRBJ2-2, with TRBD1 matching 7 bases. Read sequence stops 3 residues before the CDR3 end, and the germline J gene provides the missing end. The germline CDR1 and CDR2 sequences are MNHEY and SVGEGT. J lost 6 bases, V lost 0 bases, and 4 bases had no gene match. The CDR3 runs to 15 residues.

In its sample, this clone was seen a few times. The read is 3 residues too short to cover the CDR3 end, so that end is filled in from the germline J gene. V usage is TRBV7-9 and J usage is TRBJ2-1, with D perhaps matching TRBD2 (6 bases). Between the trimmed V and J ends, which lost 1 base and 9 bases, there was a span of 16 bases. Germline CDR1 and CDR2: SEHNR and FQNEAQ (reference sequence). The CDR3 covers 15 residues. CDR3 residues: CASSLGGAFSVEQFF. Incomplete CDR3 DNA: TGTGCCAGCAGCTTAGGCGGGGCCTTTAGTGTTGAG.

This clone was observed many times. From the germline J gene comes the end of the CDR3, since the read stops 3 residues before it. The rearrangement links TRBV10-1 to TRBJ2-2, with D perhaps matching TRBD2 (5 bases). V was cut by 5 bases and J by 1 base, with 8 bases left in between. The CDR3 totals 14 residues. The V gene's germline CDR1 is WNHNN and CDR2 SYGVQD (reference sequence). This CDR3 reads CASSFGENTGELFF. Partial CDR3 DNA: TGCGCCAGCAGTTTCGGGGAGAACACCGGGGAG.

In regard to this clone: The read is 3 residues too short to cover the CDR3 end, so that end is filled in from the germline J gene. V gene TRBV7-3 combines with J gene TRBJ2-5, with D possibly TRBD2 on 7 matching bases. This CDR3 region has 15 residues. Germline CDR1 SGHTA, CDR2 FQGTGA. The V end lost 6 bases, the J end lost 5 bases, and 19 bases lay between the germline ends. CDR3 protein: CASSPVGGRGETQYF. The CDR3 DNA, read in part, is TGTGCCAGCAGTCCCGTCGGGGGGCGCGGTGAGACC.

The sample holds many counts of this clone. The read halts 3 residues ahead of the CDR3 end, with the missing end drawn from the germline J gene. The chain links TRBV18 to TRBJ1-4; D is unresolved. Germline V CDR1 and CDR2: KGHSH, LQKENI. This CDR3 has 13 amino acids. Trimming stripped 3 bases from V and 3 bases from J, with 5 bases between. The CDR3: CASSPQSNEKLFF. The CDR3 DNA, read in part, is TGTGCCAGCTCACCTCAGTCTAATGAAAAA.

A few counts support this clone. Read coverage stops 3 residues before the CDR3 terminus; the germline J gene supplies the remainder. The gene calls are TRBV18 and TRBJ2-5; no clear D. The CDR3 totals 15 residues. CDR1 and CDR2 (germline): KGHSH, LQKENI. Trimming removed 1 base at V and 1 base at J, with 10 bases between. The covered CDR3 bases are TGTGCCAGCTCACCACTCGTGACGGGCCAAGAGACC. Protein: CASSPLVTGQET. The full CDR3 is CASSPLVTGQETQYF.

This clone was counted at least ten times. The CDR3 end falls 3 residues outside the read, so it is completed with the germline J gene. The gene calls are TRBV30 and TRBJ2-3; no definite D call. V was cut by 4 bases and J by 3 bases, with 8 bases left in between. Germline CDR1 is GTSNPN and CDR2 is SVGIG (reference sequence). The CDR3 sequence is 12 residues long. CDR3: CAWTGVTDTQYF. Incomplete CDR3 DNA: TGTGCCTGGACAGGTGTTACAGATACG.

The chain's CDR3 is CASNTGDSRYGYTF. CDR3 bases read: TGTGCCAGCAACACCGGGGACAGCCGATATGGC. The rearrangement uses TRBV19 and TRBJ1-2; 7 bases align to TRBD1. The DNA ends 3 residues before the CDR3 does, and the rest of the CDR3 is filled in from the germline J gene. Losses at the gene ends were 9 bases for V and 5 bases for J; bases not matched to a gene: 12. Germline CDR1 LNHDA, CDR2 SQIVND (reference sequence). This CDR3 is 14 amino acids long.

By frequency in the sample, this clone is medium-sized. This chain's CDR3 is CSVGQGGGYTF. The CDR3 bases that were read are TGCAGCGTTGGACAGGGGGGAGGC. The gene calls are TRBV29-1 and TRBJ1-2, with 9 bases matching TRBD1. The read stops 3 residues short of the end of the CDR3; the missing end is completed from the germline J gene. The CDR3 length is 11 residues. Germline-derived CDR1 and CDR2 are SQVTM and ANQGSEA.